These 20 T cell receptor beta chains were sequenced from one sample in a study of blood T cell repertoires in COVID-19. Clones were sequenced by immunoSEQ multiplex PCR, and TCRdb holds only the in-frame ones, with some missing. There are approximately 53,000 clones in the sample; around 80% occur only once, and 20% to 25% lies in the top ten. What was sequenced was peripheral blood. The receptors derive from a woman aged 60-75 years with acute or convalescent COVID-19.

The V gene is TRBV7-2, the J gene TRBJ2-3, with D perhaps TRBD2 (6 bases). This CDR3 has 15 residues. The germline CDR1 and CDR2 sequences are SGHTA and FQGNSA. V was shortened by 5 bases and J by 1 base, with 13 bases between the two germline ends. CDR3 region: CASSQRGSGTDTQYF. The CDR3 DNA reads TGTGCCAGCAGCCAACGGGGGAGTGGCACAGATACGCAGTATTTT.

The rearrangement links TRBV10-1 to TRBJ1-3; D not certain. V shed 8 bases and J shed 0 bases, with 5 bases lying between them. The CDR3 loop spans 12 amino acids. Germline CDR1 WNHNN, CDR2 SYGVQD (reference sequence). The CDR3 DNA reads TGCGCCAGCGGCAGCTCTGGAAACACCATATATTTT. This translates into CASGSSGNTIYF.

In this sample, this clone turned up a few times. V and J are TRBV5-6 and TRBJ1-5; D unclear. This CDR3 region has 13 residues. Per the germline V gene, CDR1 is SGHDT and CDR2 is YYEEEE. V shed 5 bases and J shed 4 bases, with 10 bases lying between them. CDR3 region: CASSDNPNQPQHF. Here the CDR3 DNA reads TGTGCCAGCAGTGACAATCCGAATCAGCCCCAGCATTTT. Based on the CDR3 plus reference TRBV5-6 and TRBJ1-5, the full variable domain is DAGVTQSPTHLIKTRGQQVTLRCSPKSGHDTVSWYQQALGQGPQFIFQYYEEEERQRGNFPDRFSGHQFPNYSSELNVNALLLGDSALYLCASSDNPNQPQHFGDGTRLSIL.

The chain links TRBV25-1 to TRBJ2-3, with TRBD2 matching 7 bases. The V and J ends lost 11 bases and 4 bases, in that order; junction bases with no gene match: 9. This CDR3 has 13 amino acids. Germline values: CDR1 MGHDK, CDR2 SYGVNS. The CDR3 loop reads CAGRARGSDTQYF. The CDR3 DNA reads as TGTGCCGGTAGAGCGCGGGGGTCAGATACGCAGTATTTT.

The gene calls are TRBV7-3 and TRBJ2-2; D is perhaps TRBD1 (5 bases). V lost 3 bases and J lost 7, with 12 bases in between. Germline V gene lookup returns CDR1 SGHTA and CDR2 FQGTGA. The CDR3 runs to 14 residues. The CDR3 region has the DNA TGTGCCAGCAGCTTGACCCCAGGGATCGGGGAGCTGTTTTTT. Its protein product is CASSLTPGIGELFF. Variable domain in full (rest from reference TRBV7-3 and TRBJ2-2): GAGVSQTPSNKVTEKGKYVELRCDPISGHTALYWYRQSLGQGPEFLIYFQGTGAADDSGLPNDRFFAVRPEGSVSTLKIQRTERGDSAVYLCASSLTPGIGELFFGEGSRLTVL.

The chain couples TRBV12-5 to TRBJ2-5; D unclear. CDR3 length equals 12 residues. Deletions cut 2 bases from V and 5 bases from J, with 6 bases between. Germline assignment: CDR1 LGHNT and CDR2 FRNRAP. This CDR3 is CASGLHLETQYF. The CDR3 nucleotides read TGTGCTAGTGGTTTGCATTTGGAGACCCAGTACTTC.

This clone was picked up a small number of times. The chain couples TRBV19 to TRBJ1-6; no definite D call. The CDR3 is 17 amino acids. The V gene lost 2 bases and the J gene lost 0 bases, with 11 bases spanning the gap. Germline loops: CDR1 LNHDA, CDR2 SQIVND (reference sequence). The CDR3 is CASSISRSYSYNSPLHF. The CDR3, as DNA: TGTGCCAGTAGTATAAGCCGGTCGTACTCCTATAATTCACCCCTCCACTTT.

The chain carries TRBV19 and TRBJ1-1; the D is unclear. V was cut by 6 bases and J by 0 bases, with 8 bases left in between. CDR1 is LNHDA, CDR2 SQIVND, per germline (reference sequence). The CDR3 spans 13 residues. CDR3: CASSEQLNTEAFF. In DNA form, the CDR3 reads TGTGCCAGTAGCGAACAGTTGAACACTGAAGCTTTCTTT.

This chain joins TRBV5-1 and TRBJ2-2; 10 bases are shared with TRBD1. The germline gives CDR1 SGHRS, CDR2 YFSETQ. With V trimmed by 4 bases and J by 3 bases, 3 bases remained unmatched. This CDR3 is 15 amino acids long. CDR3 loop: CASSGTGAHTGELFF. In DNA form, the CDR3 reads TGCGCCAGCAGCGGGACAGGGGCCCACACCGGGGAGCTGTTTTTT.

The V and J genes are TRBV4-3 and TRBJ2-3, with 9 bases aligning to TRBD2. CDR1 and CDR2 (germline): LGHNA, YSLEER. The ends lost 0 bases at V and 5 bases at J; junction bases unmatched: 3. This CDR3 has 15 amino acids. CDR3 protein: CASSQEWREGDTQYF. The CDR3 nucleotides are TGCGCCAGCAGCCAAGAGTGGCGGGAGGGAGATACGCAGTATTTT.

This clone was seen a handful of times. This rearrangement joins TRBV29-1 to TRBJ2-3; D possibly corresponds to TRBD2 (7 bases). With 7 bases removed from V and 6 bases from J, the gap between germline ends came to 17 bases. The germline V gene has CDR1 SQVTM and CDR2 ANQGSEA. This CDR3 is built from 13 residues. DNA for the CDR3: TGCAGCGGGGGGGGCCTACGACCCGATACGCAGTATTTT. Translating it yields CSGGGLRPDTQYF.

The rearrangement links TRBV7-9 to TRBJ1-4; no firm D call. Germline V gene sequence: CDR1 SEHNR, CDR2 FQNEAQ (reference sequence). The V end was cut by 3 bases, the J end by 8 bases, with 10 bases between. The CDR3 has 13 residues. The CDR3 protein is CASSLRVGEKLFF. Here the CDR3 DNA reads TGTGCCAGCAGCTTGAGGGTTGGGGAAAAACTGTTTTTT. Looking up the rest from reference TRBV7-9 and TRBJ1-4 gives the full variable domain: DTGVSQNPRHKITKRGQNVTFRCDPISEHNRLYWYRQTLGQGPEFLTYFQNEAQLEKSRLLSDRFSAERPKGSFSTLEIQRTEQGDSAMYLCASSLRVGEKLFFGSGTQLSVL.

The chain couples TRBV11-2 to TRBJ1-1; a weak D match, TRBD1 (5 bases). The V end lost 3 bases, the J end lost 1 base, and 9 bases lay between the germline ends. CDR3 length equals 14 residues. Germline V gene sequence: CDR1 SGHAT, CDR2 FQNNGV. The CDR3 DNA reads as TGTGCCAGCAGCTTCATACAGGCGAACACTGAAGCTTTCTTT. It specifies CASSFIQANTEAFF.

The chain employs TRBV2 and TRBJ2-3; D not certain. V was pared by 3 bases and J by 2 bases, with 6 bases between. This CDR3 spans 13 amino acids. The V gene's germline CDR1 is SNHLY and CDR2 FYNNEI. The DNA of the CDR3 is TGTGCCAGCAGTGACGGGTACACAGATACGCAGTATTTT. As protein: CASSDGYTDTQYF.

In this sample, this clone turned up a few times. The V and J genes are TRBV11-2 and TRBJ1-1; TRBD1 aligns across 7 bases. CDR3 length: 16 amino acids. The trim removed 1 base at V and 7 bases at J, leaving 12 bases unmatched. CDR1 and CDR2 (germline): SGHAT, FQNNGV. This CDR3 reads CASSLASGGFSYEAFF. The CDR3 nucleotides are TGTGCCAGCAGCTTAGCCTCAGGGGGGTTCTCGTATGAAGCTTTCTTT.

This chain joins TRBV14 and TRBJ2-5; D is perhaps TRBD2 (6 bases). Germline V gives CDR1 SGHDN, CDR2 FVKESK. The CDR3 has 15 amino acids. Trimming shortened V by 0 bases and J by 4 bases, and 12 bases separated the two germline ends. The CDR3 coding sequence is TGTGCCAGCAGCCAAGAGGGGGTCGGGGGAGAGACCCAGTACTTC. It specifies CASSQEGVGGETQYF.

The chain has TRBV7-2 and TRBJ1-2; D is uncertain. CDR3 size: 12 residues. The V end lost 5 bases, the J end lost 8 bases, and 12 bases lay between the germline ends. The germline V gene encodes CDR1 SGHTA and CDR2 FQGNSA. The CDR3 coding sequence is TGTGCCAGCAGCCCTCGGAGCCGCGGCTACACCTTC. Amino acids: CASSPRSRGYTF. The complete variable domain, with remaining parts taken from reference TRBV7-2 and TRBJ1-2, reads GAGVSQSPSNKVTEKGKDVELRCDPISGHTALYWYRQSLGQGLEFLIYFQGNSAPDKSGLPSDRFSAERTGGSVSTLTIQRTQQEDSAVYLCASSPRSRGYTFGSGTRLTVV.

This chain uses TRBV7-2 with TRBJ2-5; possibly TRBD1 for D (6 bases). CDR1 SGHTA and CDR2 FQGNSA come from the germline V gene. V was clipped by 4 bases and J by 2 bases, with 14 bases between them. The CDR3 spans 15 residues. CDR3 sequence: CASSSRGTKQETQYF. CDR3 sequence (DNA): TGTGCCAGCAGCTCTAGGGGGACCAAACAAGAGACCCAGTACTTC.

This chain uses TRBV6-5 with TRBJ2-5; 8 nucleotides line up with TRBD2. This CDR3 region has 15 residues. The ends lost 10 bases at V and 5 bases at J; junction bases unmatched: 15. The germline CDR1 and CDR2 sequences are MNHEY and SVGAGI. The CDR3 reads CATIPAGGVSETQYF. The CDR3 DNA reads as TGTGCCACGATACCCGCGGGGGGCGTTTCCGAGACCCAGTACTTC.

CDR3 DNA: TGCGCCAGCAGCCAAGGACAGGAGAGCTCCTACGAGCAGTACTTC. Its protein is CASSQGQESSYEQYF. The gene calls are TRBV4-1 and TRBJ2-7; a possible D gene is TRBD1 (6 bases). Germline loops: CDR1 MGHRA, CDR2 YSYEKL. This CDR3 contains 15 residues. Trimming cost V 1 base and J 0 bases, with 10 bases left between them.